This T cell receptor beta chain was captured in a study of blood T cell repertoires in COVID-19. Overall study: Samples representing acute and convalescent COVID-19 were sourced from the United States, Italy and Spain. PBMCs, B-cell-depleted T cells, or T cells provided the cDNA or gDNA that made up the material.

CDR1 LNHNV and CDR2 YYDKDF come from the germline V gene (reference sequence). V shed 2 bases and J 7 bases; nucleotides not matched to a gene: 11. The CDR3 contains 16 residues. Per the study methods: By means of reference gene primer amplification, nucleated cell counts were estimated. The method was immunoSEQ multiplex PCR; TCRdb's version includes in-frame clones alone and lacks a portion of them. That table is the source of V, J and clone size, and D and trimming were worked out from the DNA. This sample yields around 130,000 clones, of which about 86% are seen a single time; about 17% belongs to the top ten.

The chain joins TRBV15 to TRBJ2-3; TRBD2 matches at 8 bases. Input material: peripheral blood. This receptor was identified in a woman in her forties or fifties who had recovered from COVID-19. The chain's CDR3 is CATSRTRTSPGYTQYF. As DNA, the CDR3 is TGTGCCACCAGCAGAACCAGGACTAGCCCTGGATATACGCAGTATTTT.